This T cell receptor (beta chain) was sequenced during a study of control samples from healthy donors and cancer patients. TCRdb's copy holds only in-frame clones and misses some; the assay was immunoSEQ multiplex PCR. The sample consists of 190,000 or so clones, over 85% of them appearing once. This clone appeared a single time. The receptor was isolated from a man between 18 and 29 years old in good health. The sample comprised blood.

CDR3 nucleotides: TGTGCCAGCACCCGGAACAGTTCTCCTTATGGCTACACCTTC. Translation: CASTRNSSPYGYTF. The rearrangement joins TRBV28 to TRBJ1-2; no reliable D call. CDR3 length equals 14 residues. Germline V gene sequence: CDR1 MDHEN, CDR2 SYDVKM. Trimming cost V 7 bases and J 5 bases, with 17 bases left between them.